This passage covers 11 T cell receptor beta chains from one sample sequenced in a study of blood T cell repertoires in COVID-19. Sequencing was performed with immunoSEQ multiplex PCR; in TCRdb, only in-frame clones are kept and a portion is missing. The sample lists around 300,000 clones; around nine tenths were seen once. Sequencing was done on a sample of PBMCs or T cells enriched from blood (not recorded which). These receptors were collected from a woman in her 30s who had recovered from COVID-19.

DNA of the CDR3: TGTGCCAGTACCTCACAGGGGTCTACTGAAGCTTTCTTT. This encodes CASTSQGSTEAFF. The rearrangement links TRBV19 to TRBJ1-1; 7 bases align to TRBD1. Germline V gene lookup returns CDR1 LNHDA and CDR2 SQIVND (reference sequence). The length of the CDR3 is 13 residues. The V and J ends lost 7 bases and 5 bases, in that order; junction bases with no gene match: 7.

V and J are TRBV5-6 and TRBJ2-7, with D perhaps matching TRBD2 (5 bases). Germline V gives CDR1 SGHDT, CDR2 YYEEEE. Trimming shortened V by 4 bases and J by 0 bases, and 17 bases separated the two germline ends. This CDR3 is built from 16 residues. DNA for the CDR3: TGTGCCAGCAGCCCTCGTCTAGCTGACGTCTCCTACGAGCAGTACTTC. This sequence encodes CASSPRLADVSYEQYF. Full variable domain (missing parts from reference TRBV5-6 and TRBJ2-7): DAGVTQSPTHLIKTRGQQVTLRCSPKSGHDTVSWYQQALGQGPQFIFQYYEEEERQRGNFPDRFSGHQFPNYSSELNVNALLLGDSALYLCASSPRLADVSYEQYFGPGTRLTVT.

V and J are TRBV4-2 and TRBJ1-5, with a weak D call TRBD1 (5 bases). V was cut by 1 base and J by 4 bases, with 14 bases left in between. Germline V gene sequence: CDR1 LGHNA, CDR2 YNFKEQ. The CDR3 is made up of 16 amino acids. This chain's CDR3 is CASSQGTPSLNQPQHF. CDR3 sequence (DNA): TGTGCCAGCAGCCAAGGGACACCCTCCCTTAATCAGCCCCAGCATTTT.

The V and J genes are TRBV3-1 (or the pseudogene TRBV3-2) and TRBJ2-4; 9 nucleotides line up with TRBD1. This CDR3 spans 15 amino acids. Germline CDR1 and CDR2: LGHDT and YNNKEL (reference sequence). V dropped 1 base and J dropped 8; count of bases not matched to a gene: 6. CDR3 residues: CASSQATGGRDIQYF. As DNA, the CDR3 is TGTGCCAGCAGCCAAGCTACAGGGGGCAGGGACATTCAGTACTTC.

This sequence joins TRBV7-6 and TRBJ2-7, with 7 bases identical to TRBD1. There are 15 residues in the CDR3. Germline CDR1 SGHVS, CDR2 FNYEAQ. Losses at the gene ends were 5 bases for V and 7 bases for J; bases not matched to a gene: 14. The CDR3 sequence is CASSRFGETGSEQYF. The CDR3 coding sequence is TGTGCCAGCAGCCGATTTGGGGAGACAGGGAGTGAGCAGTACTTC. The full variable domain, completed using reference TRBV7-6 and TRBJ2-7, is GAGVSQSPRYKVTKRGQDVALRCDPISGHVSLYWYRQALGQGPEFLTYFNYEAQQDKSGLPNDRFSAERPEGSISTLTIQRTEQRDSAMYRCASSRFGETGSEQYFGPGTRLTVT.

This clone turned up a few times. The V gene is TRBV28, the J gene TRBJ1-2, with TRBD1 matching 10 bases. Germline CDR1 reads MDHEN; CDR2 reads SYDVKM. V lost 2 bases and J lost 1; bases outside the gene matches: 7. This CDR3 has 17 residues. The CDR3 is CASSLGDRGLGNYGYTF. The CDR3 nucleotides are TGTGCCAGCAGTTTAGGGGACAGGGGCCTCGGTAACTATGGCTACACCTTC.

The sample holds a few counts of this clone. This sequence joins TRBV25-1 and TRBJ2-7; 7 bases match TRBD1. The CDR3 runs to 15 residues. Trimming cost V 1 base and J 2 bases; bases outside gene matches: 5. Germline V gene lookup returns CDR1 MGHDK and CDR2 SYGVNS. Here the CDR3 DNA reads TGTGCCAGCAGTGAATTTAGGACAGGAGCCTACGAGCAGTACTTC. Protein product: CASSEFRTGAYEQYF.

Remarks on this clone: At one of its ends the junction is not consistent with the germline gene, which may arise from a read error. This CDR3 is also generated by other DNA sequences in the sample. J is TRBJ2-7 and V is TRBV7-9; D is unresolved. The CDR3 extends over 14 amino acids. The germline V gene has CDR1 SEHNR and CDR2 FQNEAQ (reference sequence). The CDR3 coding sequence is TGTGCCAGCAGCTCGACCCGGAGCGTATACGAGCAATACTTC. Its translation: CASSSTRSVYEQYF.

V gene TRBV18 combines with J gene TRBJ1-5; D gene uncertain. The V gene lost 5 bases and the J gene lost 2 bases, with 7 bases spanning the gap. CDR1 is KGHSH and CDR2 is LQKENI in the germline V gene. The CDR3 is 13 amino acids. In nucleotides, the CDR3 is TGTGCCAGCTCAGAATCGGGCAATCAGCCCCAGCATTTT. It encodes CASSESGNQPQHF.

This chain uses TRBV2 with TRBJ2-7, with TRBD2 identical over 7 bases. Germline V gives CDR1 SNHLY, CDR2 FYNNEI. Trimming took 4 bases from V and 3 from J; bases not matched to a gene: 9. This CDR3 contains 15 residues. The CDR3 sequence: CASSGVAGARYEQYF. The CDR3 coding sequence is TGTGCCAGCAGTGGGGTGGCGGGAGCCCGCTACGAGCAGTACTTC.

The chain has TRBV6-1 and TRBJ2-6; D perhaps matches TRBD1 (8 bases). V lost 2 bases, J lost 2 bases, and 19 bases lay in between. Germline V gene sequence: CDR1 MNHNS, CDR2 SASEGT. CDR3 size: 19 residues. The CDR3 DNA is TGTGCCAGCAGTGAACGGAACAGGGGGAGGGTTCCTGGGGCCAACGTCCTGACTTTC. Amino acids: CASSERNRGRVPGANVLTF.